There are many counts of the clone carrying this T cell receptor beta chain. The antigen is undetermined. The record originates from a study of blood T cells in healthy people across ages. Broader study findings: Donors of long life had a larger count of naive CD4+ cells and greater diversity than aged donors.

Alongside a J-beta primer mix, a sample-barcoded 5' primer served in a second PCR lasting roughly 7 to 11 cycles. TCRdb passed the 5' RACE reads through MiXCR, listing each CDR3 protein once. Seen here are hundreds of thousands of distinct CDR3 sequences, roughly 43% observed once, and the top ten hold under 15%. The sequencing input was blood. The sequence came from a man aged 30 to 45 in good health.

In DNA form, the CDR3 reads TGCAGCGTGGCAGGGGGCTCCTACAATGAGCAGTTCTTC. Protein: CSVAGGSYNEQFF. This sequence joins TRBV29-1 and TRBJ2-1; 7 bases line up with TRBD1. The CDR3 sequence is 13 residues long. J lost 0 bases, V lost 6 bases, and 2 bases had no gene match. Germline-derived CDR1 and CDR2 are SQVTM and ANQGSEA.